The 13 T cell receptor beta chains presented below share a single source sample, sequenced in a study of CD8 T cells in ankylosing spondylitis. Study conclusions and caveats: Roughly eight highly homologous variants made up a TCR beta motif, and this motif appeared characteristic of ankylosing spondylitis blood.

TCRdb processed the 5' RACE reads anew with MiXCR; each CDR3 protein has one entry. The sample carries about 750,000 distinct CDR3 sequences, around 19% recorded once. Antigens of these TCRs are unknown. Sequencing was carried out using blood, either unsorted or a sorted T cell fraction (not recorded which). The receptors shown here come from a male donor with ankylosing spondylitis.

This chain joins TRBV5-6 and TRBJ2-3; TRBD2 matches at 10 bases. The CDR3 contains 15 residues. Germline CDR1 reads SGHDT; CDR2 reads YYEEEE. The V and J ends lost 4 bases and 4 bases, in that order; junction bases with no gene match: 6. The CDR3 DNA reads TGTGCCAGCAGCCCACTAGCGGGATTGGCAGATACGCAGTATTTT. Its protein product is CASSPLAGLADTQYF.

V usage is TRBV5-6 and J usage is TRBJ2-1; TRBD1 or TRBD2 may be the D gene (6 bases each). There are 18 residues in the CDR3. Trimming took 0 bases from V and 1 from J, leaving 17 bases between them. Germline V gene lookup returns CDR1 SGHDT and CDR2 YYEEEE. DNA for the CDR3: TGTGCCAGCAGCTTGGATGCTTGGGGGGCCCCATCCTACAATGAGCAGTTCTTC. Its protein product is CASSLDAWGAPSYNEQFF.

The V call is TRBV3-1, the J call TRBJ1-6; D possibly corresponds to TRBD1 (5 bases). Looked up from germline, CDR1 is LGHDT and CDR2 is YNNKEL (reference sequence). The V end lost 1 base, the J end lost 11 bases, and 9 bases lay between the germline ends. The CDR3 covers 13 residues. CDR3 sequence reads: CASSQGGGTPLHF. The CDR3 DNA reads as TGTGCCAGCAGCCAAGGCGGGGGAACACCCCTCCACTTT.

The gene calls are TRBV3-1 and TRBJ1-1; D is possibly TRBD1 (5 bases). The CDR3 contains 14 residues. Germline CDR1 and CDR2: LGHDT and YNNKEL (reference sequence). The V gene lost 4 bases and the J gene lost 3 bases, with 12 bases spanning the gap. The CDR3 region has the DNA TGTGCCAGCAGCCCCCACACAGGAGACACTGAAGCTTTCTTT. This translates into CASSPHTGDTEAFF.

V is TRBV5-6 and J is TRBJ2-5, with D possibly matching TRBD2 (5 bases). CDR1 is SGHDT, CDR2 YYEEEE, per germline. The CDR3 totals 13 residues. Trimming took off 6 bases at V and 5 bases at J, with 14 bases between the two ends. Here the CDR3 reads CASTEGRRETQYF. CDR3 DNA: TGTGCCAGCACCGAGGGCCGCAGGGAGACCCAGTACTTC.

This clonotype was recorded many times. The chain has TRBV29-1 and TRBJ2-7; D unclear. The CDR3 is 12 residues long. Trimming cost V 4 bases and J 0 bases, with 7 bases left between them. The germline V gene encodes CDR1 SQVTM and CDR2 ANQGSEA. CDR3 protein: CSVGRYSYEQYF. In DNA form, the CDR3 reads TGCAGCGTTGGTAGATACTCCTACGAGCAGTACTTC.

In nucleotides, the CDR3 is TGTGCCAGCGGACAGGGGGCTATAGGCTATGGCTACACCTTC. Protein sequence: CASGQGAIGYGYTF. V and J are TRBV6-1 and TRBJ1-2; TRBD1 agrees at 11 bases. V shed 8 bases, J shed 4 bases, and the junction held 6 bases outside the gene matches. Germline V gives CDR1 MNHNS, CDR2 SASEGT. CDR3 length: 14 amino acids.

The table lists this clonotype with a few counts. The rearrangement links TRBV28 to TRBJ1-6, with D perhaps TRBD1 (6 bases). The CDR3 extends over 16 amino acids. Germline V gene data show CDR1 as MDHEN and CDR2 as SYDVKM. Trimming took 6 bases from V and 5 from J, leaving 17 bases between them. CDR3 coding DNA: TGTGCCAGCAGCTTGGGGGGGGGGCGTGATAATTCACCCCTCCACTTT. Amino acid sequence: CASSLGGGRDNSPLHF.

The rearrangement links TRBV18 to TRBJ1-2; the D gene is possibly TRBD1 (6 bases). This CDR3 comprises 16 residues. V shed 0 bases and J shed 6 bases, with 17 bases lying between them. The germline V gene encodes CDR1 KGHSH and CDR2 LQKENI. The CDR3 reads CASSPPSTGRGNGYTF. The CDR3 nucleotides read TGTGCCAGCTCACCACCCAGTACAGGGAGAGGAAATGGCTACACCTTC.

This clonotype was detected many times. The chain has TRBV4-1 and TRBJ2-7; D tentatively fits TRBD1 or TRBD2 (7 bases each). The V end lost 0 bases, the J end lost 4 bases, and 16 bases lay between the germline ends. This CDR3 comprises 16 residues. Germline V gives CDR1 MGHRA, CDR2 YSYEKL. The chain's CDR3 is CASSQEEGAGAYEQYF. Here the CDR3 DNA reads TGCGCCAGCAGCCAAGAGGAGGGGGCGGGAGCGTACGAGCAGTACTTC.

The chain couples TRBV7-6 to TRBJ2-5; 10 positions match TRBD1. CDR1 and CDR2 from the germline V gene are SGHVS and FNYEAQ. The trim removed 4 bases at V and 5 bases at J, leaving 7 bases unmatched. This CDR3 is built from 15 residues. In DNA, the CDR3 is TGTGCCAGCAGCTCAGACCCGGGACAGGGGGAGACCCAGTACTTC. Translating gives CASSSDPGQGETQYF.

V gene TRBV5-6 combines with J gene TRBJ2-4, with D maybe TRBD1 (6 bases). From germline, CDR1 is SGHDT and CDR2 YYEEEE. The CDR3 extends over 15 amino acids. V lost 0 bases and J 6 bases, leaving 13 bases between the germline ends. The CDR3 region is CASSLVQGRGNIQYF. The CDR3 coding sequence is TGTGCCAGCAGCTTGGTACAGGGAAGGGGAAACATTCAGTACTTC.

This clonotype occurred many times. The rearrangement joins TRBV12-3 or TRBV12-4 to TRBJ1-5; D is undetermined. This CDR3 has 17 residues. V lost 6 bases, J lost 0 bases, and 18 bases lay in between. For the CDR3, the DNA is TGTGCCAGCAGCCGATCAGGAGGGCCCAATAGCAATCAGCCCCAGCATTTT. As protein: CASSRSGGPNSNQPQHF.